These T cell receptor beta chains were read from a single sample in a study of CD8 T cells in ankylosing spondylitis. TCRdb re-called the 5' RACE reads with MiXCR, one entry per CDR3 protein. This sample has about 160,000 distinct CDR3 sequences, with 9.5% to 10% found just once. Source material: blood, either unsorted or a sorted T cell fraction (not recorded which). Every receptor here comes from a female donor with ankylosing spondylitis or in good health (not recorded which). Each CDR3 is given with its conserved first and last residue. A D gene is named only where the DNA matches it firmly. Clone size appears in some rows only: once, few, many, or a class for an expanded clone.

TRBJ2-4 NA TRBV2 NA CASSEARGFNIQYF TGTGCCAGCAGTGAGGCTAGGGGATTTAACATTCAGTACTTC
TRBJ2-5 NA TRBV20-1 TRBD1 CSAWDREERKTQYF TGCAGTGCCTGGGACAGGGAAGAAAGGAAGACCCAGTACTTC
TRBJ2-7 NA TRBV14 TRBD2 CASSKGLAGALEQYF TGTGCCAGCAGCAAAGGACTAGCGGGAGCTCTTGAGCAGTACTTC
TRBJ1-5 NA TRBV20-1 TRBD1 CSATGTGISQPQHF TGCAGTGCCACCGGGACAGGGATCAGTCAGCCCCAGCATTTT
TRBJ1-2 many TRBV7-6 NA CASSLREVGEGYTF TGTGCCAGCAGCCTCCGGGAGGTCGGAGAAGGCTACACCTTC
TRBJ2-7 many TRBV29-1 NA CSVSAQGAGGEQYF TGCAGCGTTTCAGCCCAGGGGGCCGGGGGGGAGCAGTACTTC
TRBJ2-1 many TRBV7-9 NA CASSSRSAGGEQFF TGTGCCAGCAGCTCGCGATCGGCTGGAGGTGAGCAGTTCTTC
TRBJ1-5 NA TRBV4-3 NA CASSPEGHSNQPQHF TGCGCCAGCAGCCCAGAGGGGCATAGCAATCAGCCCCAGCATTTT
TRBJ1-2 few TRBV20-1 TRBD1 CSAPGTGNGYTF TGCAGTGCTCCCGGGACAGGGAATGGCTACACCTTC
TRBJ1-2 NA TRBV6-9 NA CANYGYTF TGTGCTAACTATGGCTACACCTTC
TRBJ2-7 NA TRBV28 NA CASSDRDRRTQPYEQYF TGTGCCAGCAGTGACCGGGACCGCAGGACACAACCCTACGAGCAGTACTTC
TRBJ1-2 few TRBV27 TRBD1 CASSSAPGGGYGYTF TGTGCCAGCAGTTCGGCCCCAGGGGGCGGCTATGGCTACACCTTC
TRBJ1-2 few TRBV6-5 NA CASSYSIRSYGYTF TGTGCCAGCAGTTACTCGATTCGAAGTTATGGCTACACCTTC
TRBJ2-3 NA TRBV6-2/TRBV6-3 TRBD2 CASGGGRDTDTQYF TGTGCCAGCGGCGGCGGGAGGGACACAGATACGCAGTATTTT
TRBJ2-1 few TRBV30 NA CAWIDAGNEQFF TGTGCCTGGATCGACGCTGGCAATGAGCAGTTCTTC
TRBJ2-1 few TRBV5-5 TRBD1 CASSLEGGRPYNEQFF TGTGCCAGCAGCTTGGAAGGGGGCCGCCCCTACAATGAGCAGTTCTTC
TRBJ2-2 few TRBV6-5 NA CASSYQVGTGELFF TGTGCCAGCAGTTATCAAGTCGGTACCGGGGAGCTGTTTTTT
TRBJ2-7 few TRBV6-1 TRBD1 CASSPLFQGDYEQYF TGTGCCAGCAGCCCCCTTTTCCAGGGGGACTACGAGCAGTACTTC
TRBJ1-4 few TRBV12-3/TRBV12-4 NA CASSLALGLGDEKLFF TGTGCCAGCAGTTTAGCGCTGGGGCTCGGGGATGAAAAACTGTTTTTT
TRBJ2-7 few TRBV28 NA CASSPLGLTYEQYF TGTGCCAGCAGTCCCCTGGGCCTCACCTACGAGCAGTACTTC
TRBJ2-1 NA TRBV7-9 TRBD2 CASTLAGREQFF TGTGCCAGCACCTTAGCGGGACGCGAGCAGTTCTTC
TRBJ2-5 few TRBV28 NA CASSEIGGQETQYF TGTGCCAGCAGTGAAATAGGCGGGCAAGAGACCCAGTACTTC
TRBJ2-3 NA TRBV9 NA CASSVGAVQSQYF TGTGCCAGCAGCGTAGGCGCAGTCCAATCGCAGTATTTT
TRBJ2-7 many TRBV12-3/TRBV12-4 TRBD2 CASSPFWGGGYEQYF TGTGCCAGCAGTCCATTCTGGGGGGGAGGCTACGAGCAGTACTTC
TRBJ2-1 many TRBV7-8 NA CASSLRGDEQFF TGTGCCAGCAGCTTGCGGGGCGATGAGCAGTTCTTC
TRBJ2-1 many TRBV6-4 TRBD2 CASSPGLAAYSSYNEQFF TGTGCCAGCAGCCCGGGACTAGCGGCTTATAGCTCCTACAATGAGCAGTTCTTC
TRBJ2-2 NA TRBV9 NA CASSVDGTPNTGELFF TGTGCCAGCAGCGTAGATGGGACACCGAACACCGGGGAGCTGTTTTTT
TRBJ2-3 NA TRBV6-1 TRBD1 CASRTGQGPKGPDTQYF TGTGCCAGCAGGACGGGACAGGGACCCAAAGGCCCAGATACGCAGTATTTT
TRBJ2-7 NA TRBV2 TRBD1 CASSDQTGYSYEQYF TGTGCCAGCAGTGACCAGACAGGGTACTCCTACGAGCAGTACTTC
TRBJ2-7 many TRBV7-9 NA CASRASGSYEQYF TGTGCCAGCAGAGCCAGCGGAAGCTACGAGCAGTACTTC
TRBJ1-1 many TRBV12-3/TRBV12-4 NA CASSLALGIEAFF TGTGCCAGCAGTTTAGCGCTGGGGATTGAAGCTTTCTTT
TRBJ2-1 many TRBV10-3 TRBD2 CAISTTGGGNEQFF TGTGCCATCAGCACGACTGGGGGGGGCAATGAGCAGTTCTTC
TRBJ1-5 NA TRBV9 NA CASSPGGGVGQPQHF TGTGCCAGCAGTCCCGGCGGGGGTGTCGGCCAGCCCCAGCATTTT
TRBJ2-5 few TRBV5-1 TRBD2 CASSAGLAGEETQYF TGCGCCAGCAGCGCGGGACTAGCGGGAGAAGAGACCCAGTACTTC
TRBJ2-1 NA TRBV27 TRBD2 CASSFGLAANNEQFF TGTGCCAGCAGTTTCGGACTAGCGGCGAACAATGAGCAGTTCTTC
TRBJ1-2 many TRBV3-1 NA CASSQDTQGVAYGYTF TGTGCCAGCAGCCAAGATACCCAGGGCGTGGCCTATGGCTACACCTTC
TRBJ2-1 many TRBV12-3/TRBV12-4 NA CASSLGSDEQFF TGTGCCAGCAGTTTAGGGTCTGATGAGCAGTTCTTC
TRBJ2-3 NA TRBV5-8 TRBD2 CASSSTSGSW TGTGCCAGCAGCTCCACTAGCGGGAGCTGG
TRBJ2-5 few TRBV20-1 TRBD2 CSARDLMGGEETQYF TGCAGTGCTAGAGACCTGATGGGGGGGGAAGAGACCCAGTACTTC
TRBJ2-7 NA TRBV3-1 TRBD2 CASSLRLAGTYEQYF TGTGCCAGCAGCCTCCGACTAGCGGGAACCTACGAGCAGTACTTC
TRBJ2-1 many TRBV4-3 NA CASSQVSGGVSEQFF TGCGCCAGCAGCCAAGTATCAGGGGGGGTTTCGGAGCAGTTCTTC